The 2 T cell receptor beta chains given below trace back to one sample, sequenced in a study of Graves' ophthalmopathy and Graves' hyperthyroidism. The authors amplified TCR beta CDR3 regions, and they did so from RNA transcripts for repertoire sequencing. First-round RT-PCR relied on HTBI primers, and a second-round multiplex PCR came next. TCRdb re-called the multiplex PCR reads with MiXCR, one entry per CDR3 protein. Among about 240,000 distinct CDR3 sequences listed, approximately 42% were seen once. The sequenced sample consisted of peripheral blood. The source is an adult man with Graves' ophthalmopathy.

Concerning this clonotype: Just one base apart from a much larger clone, this may be a read error. This rearrangement joins TRBV12-3 or TRBV12-4 to TRBJ2-5; TRBD1 aligns across 12 bases. The V gene end was trimmed by 4 bases and the J gene end by 6 bases; junction bases not matched to a gene: 18. This CDR3 has 19 amino acids. Here the CDR3 reads CASSSARPTGTGGGKTQYF. The CDR3, as DNA: TGTGCCAGCAGTTCGGCGCGACCGACAGGGACAGGGGGCGGGAAGACCCAGTACTTC.

The V gene is TRBV29-1, the J gene TRBJ2-7; 9 bases align to TRBD1. CDR3 length: 14 amino acids. Germline V gives CDR1 SQVTM, CDR2 ANQGSEA. V was clipped by 4 bases and J by 6 bases; unmatched bases: 10. This chain's CDR3 is CSVVTRDRVCEQYF. Here the CDR3 DNA reads TGCAGCGTTGTTACCCGGGACAGGGTCTGCGAGCAGTACTTC.